This TCR beta chain stems from a study of identical twins. The study's findings and limits: Weaker excess twin sharing was observed in beta out-of-frame sequences. Whereas memory repertoires showed no such difference, abundant cord blood beta clonotypes carried fewer insertions.

This clonotype has only a few counts. Its target is not known. TCRdb reanalysed the 5' RACE reads using MiXCR and keeps one entry per CDR3 protein. Here the sample spans about 250,000 distinct CDR3 sequences, roughly 8.7% being singletons. Trimming cost V 5 bases and J 5 bases, with 7 bases left between them. Germline lookup yields CDR1 MNHEY and CDR2 SVGAGI. This CDR3 spans 12 amino acids. These data also featured in a second study, about yellow fever vaccine responses in identical twins.

This chain connects TRBV6-5 to TRBJ2-1; D gene uncertain. The specimen was CD8+ T cells sorted from blood. This sequence originates from a woman aged 18-30 years in good health. The DNA for the CDR3 is TGTGCCAGCAGTACGTACGACAATGAGCAGTTCTTC. Translation: CASSTYDNEQFF.